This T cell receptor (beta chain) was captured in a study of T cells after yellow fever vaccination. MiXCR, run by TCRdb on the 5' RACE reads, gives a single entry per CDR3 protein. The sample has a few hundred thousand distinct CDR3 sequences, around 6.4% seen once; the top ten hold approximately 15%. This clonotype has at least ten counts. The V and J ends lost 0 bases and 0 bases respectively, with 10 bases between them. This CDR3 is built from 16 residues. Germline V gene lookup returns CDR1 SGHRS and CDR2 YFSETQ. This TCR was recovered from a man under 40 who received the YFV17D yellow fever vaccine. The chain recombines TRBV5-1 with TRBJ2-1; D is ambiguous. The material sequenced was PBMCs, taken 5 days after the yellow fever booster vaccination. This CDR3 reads CASSLDGDRSYNEQFF. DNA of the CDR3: TGCGCCAGCAGCTTGGATGGAGACCGCTCCTACAATGAGCAGTTCTTC.